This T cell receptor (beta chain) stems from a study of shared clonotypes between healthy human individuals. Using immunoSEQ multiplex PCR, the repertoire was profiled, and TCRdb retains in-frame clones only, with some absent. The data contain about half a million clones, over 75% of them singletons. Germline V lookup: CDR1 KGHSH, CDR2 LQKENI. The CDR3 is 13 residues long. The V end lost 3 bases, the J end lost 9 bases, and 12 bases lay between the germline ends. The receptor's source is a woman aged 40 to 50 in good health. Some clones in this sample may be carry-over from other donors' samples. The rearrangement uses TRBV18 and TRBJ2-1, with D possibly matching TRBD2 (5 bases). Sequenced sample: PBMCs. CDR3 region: CASSPGLESEQFF. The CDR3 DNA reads TGTGCCAGCTCACCCGGACTTGAGTCTGAGCAGTTCTTC.